This paragraph reports one T cell receptor beta chain. Its specificity is not known. Via MiXCR, TCRdb re-called the 5' RACE reads, giving one row per CDR3 protein. The sample includes some 670,000 distinct CDR3 sequences, 9% to 15% of them seen just once. This entry is derived from a study of T cells after yellow fever vaccination. Background on the study: Fractions containing few cells were prepared with SMART-Seq v4 Ultra Low Input.

Study conclusions and caveats: Post-booster repertoires again held most primary-vaccination clones (roughly 95% CD4, over 80% CD8). It was a weaker secondary response, yet one that peaked faster, at day 5 versus 15. High-abundance clonotypes from the bulk population could contaminate FACS-sorted repertoires.

The trim removed 4 bases at V and 6 bases at J, leaving 6 bases unmatched. The CDR3 extends over 13 amino acids. CDR1 is SGHTA and CDR2 is FQGNSA in the germline V gene. This chain joins TRBV7-2 and TRBJ2-7; 7 bases match TRBD1. This TCR derives from a man younger than 45 who received the YFV17D yellow fever vaccine. The specimen comprised PBMCs, sampled on the day of the yellow fever booster vaccination. DNA of the CDR3: TGTGCCAGCAGCTACCAAGACAGGGCCGAGCAGTACTTC. Translation: CASSYQDRAEQYF.